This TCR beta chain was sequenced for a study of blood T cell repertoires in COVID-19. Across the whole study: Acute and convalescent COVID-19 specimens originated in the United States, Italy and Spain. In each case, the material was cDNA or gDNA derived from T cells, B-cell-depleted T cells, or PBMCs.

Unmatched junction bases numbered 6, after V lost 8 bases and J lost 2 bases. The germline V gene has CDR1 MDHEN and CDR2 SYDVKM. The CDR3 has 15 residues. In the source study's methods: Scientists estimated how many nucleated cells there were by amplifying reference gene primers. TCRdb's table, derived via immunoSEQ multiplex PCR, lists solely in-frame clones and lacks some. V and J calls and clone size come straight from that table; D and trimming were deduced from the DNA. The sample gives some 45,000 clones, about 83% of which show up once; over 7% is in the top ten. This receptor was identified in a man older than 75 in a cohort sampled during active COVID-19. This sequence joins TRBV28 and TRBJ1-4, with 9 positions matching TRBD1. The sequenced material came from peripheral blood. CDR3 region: CASGTGTGTNEKLFF. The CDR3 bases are TGTGCCAGCGGAACCGGGACAGGGACTAATGAAAAACTGTTTTTT. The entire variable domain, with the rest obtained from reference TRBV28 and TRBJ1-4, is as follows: DVKVTQSSRYLVKRTGEKVFLECVQDMDHENMFWYRQDPGLGLRLIYFSYDVKMKEKGDIPEGYSVSREKKERFSLILESASTNQTSMYLCASGTGTGTNEKLFFGSGTQLSVL.